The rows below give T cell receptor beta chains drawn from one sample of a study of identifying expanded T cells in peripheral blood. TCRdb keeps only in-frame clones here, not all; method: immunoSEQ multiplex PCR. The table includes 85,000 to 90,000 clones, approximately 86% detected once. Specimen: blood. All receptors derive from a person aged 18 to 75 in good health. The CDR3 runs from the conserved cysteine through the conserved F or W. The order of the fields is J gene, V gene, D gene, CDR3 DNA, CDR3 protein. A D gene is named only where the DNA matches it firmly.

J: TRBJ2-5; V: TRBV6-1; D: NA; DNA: TGTGCCAGCACCCGACAGAAAGGAGAGACCCAGTACTTC; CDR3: CASTRQKGETQYF
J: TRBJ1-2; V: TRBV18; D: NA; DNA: TGTGCCAGCTCACCGCGAGACGGACCCGGTTATGGCTACACCTTC; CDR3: CASSPRDGPGYGYTF
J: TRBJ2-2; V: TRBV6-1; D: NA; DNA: TGTGCCAGCAGTGAATATCGGGACACCGGGGAGCTGTTTTTT; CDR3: CASSEYRDTGELFF
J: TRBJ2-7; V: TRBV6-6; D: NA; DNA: TGTGCCAGCACGACCATGCGCCCAGGCGAGCAGTACTTC; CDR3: CASTTMRPGEQYF
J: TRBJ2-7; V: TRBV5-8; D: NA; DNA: TGTGCCAGCGGACAGCGAAGCTCCTACGAGCAGTACTTC; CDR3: CASGQRSSYEQYF
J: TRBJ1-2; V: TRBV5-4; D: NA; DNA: TGTGCCAGCAGCTTGTCGGGGGTCAACTATGGCTACACCTTC; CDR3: CASSLSGVNYGYTF
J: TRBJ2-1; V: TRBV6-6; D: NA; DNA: TGTGCCAGCAGTTACCAATACAATGAGCAGTTCTTC; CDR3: CASSYQYNEQFF
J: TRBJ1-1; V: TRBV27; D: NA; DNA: TGTGCCAGCAGCAGCCCTAGGGAGACTGAAGCTTTCTTT; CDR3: CASSSPRETEAFF
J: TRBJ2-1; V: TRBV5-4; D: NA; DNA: TGTGCCAGCAGCTTCGACAGGTCCAATGAGCAGTTCTTC; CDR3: CASSFDRSNEQFF
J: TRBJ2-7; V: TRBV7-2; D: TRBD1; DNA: TGTGCCAGCAGCTTATCAGGGACAGGGCTTGGCGAGCAGTACTTC; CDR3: CASSLSGTGLGEQYF
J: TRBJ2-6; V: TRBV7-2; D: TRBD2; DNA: TGTGCCAGCAGCTTAGTAGCGGGGGCTGGGGCCAACGTCCTGACTTTC; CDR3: CASSLVAGAGANVLTF
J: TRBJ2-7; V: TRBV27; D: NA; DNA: TGTGCCAGCAGTTGGGGACCATCCTACGAGCAGTACTTC; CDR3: CASSWGPSYEQYF